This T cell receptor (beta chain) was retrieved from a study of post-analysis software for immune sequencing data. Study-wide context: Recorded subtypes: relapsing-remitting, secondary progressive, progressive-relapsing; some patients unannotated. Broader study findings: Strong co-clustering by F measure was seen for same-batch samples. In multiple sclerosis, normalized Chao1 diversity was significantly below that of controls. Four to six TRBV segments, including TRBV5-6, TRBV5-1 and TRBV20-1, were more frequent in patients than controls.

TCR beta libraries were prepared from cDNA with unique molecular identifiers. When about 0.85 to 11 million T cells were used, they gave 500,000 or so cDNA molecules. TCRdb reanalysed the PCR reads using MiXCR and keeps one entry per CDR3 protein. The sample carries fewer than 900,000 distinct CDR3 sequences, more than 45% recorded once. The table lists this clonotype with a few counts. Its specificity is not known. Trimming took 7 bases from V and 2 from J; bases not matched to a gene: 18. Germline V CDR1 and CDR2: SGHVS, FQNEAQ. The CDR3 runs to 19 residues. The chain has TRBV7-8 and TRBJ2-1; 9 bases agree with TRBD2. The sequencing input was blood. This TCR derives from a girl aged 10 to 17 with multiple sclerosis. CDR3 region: CASTKEATSGHTPYNEQFF. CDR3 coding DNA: TGTGCCAGCACCAAGGAGGCTACTAGCGGGCATACCCCCTACAATGAGCAGTTCTTC. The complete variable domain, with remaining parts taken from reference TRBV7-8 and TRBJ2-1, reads GAGVSQSPRYKVAKRGQDVALRCDPISGHVSLFWYQQALGQGPEFLTYFQNEAQLDKSGLPSDRFFAERPEGSVSTLKIQRTQQEDSAVYLCASTKEATSGHTPYNEQFFGPGTRLTVL.